This is a list of T cell receptor beta chains from one sample in a study of identical twins. TCRdb redid the calling of the 5' RACE reads with MiXCR, one entry per CDR3 protein. The sample shows some 1,600,000 distinct CDR3 sequences, about 31% of them seen only once. Sequencing was carried out using cord blood. Receptors were obtained from a newborn girl in good health. The CDR3 runs from the conserved cysteine through the conserved F or W. The order of the fields is V gene, J gene, clone size, CDR3 length, D gene, CDR3 protein, CDR3 DNA. A D gene is named only where the DNA matches it firmly. The size entry is marked missing in some rows and otherwise reads once, few, many or a size class.

V gene: TRBV5-1; J gene: TRBJ1-1; clone size: -; CDR3 length: 14; D gene: -; CDR3 protein: CASSTRGRSTEAFF; CDR3 DNA: TGCGCCAGCAGCACACGGGGGCGGAGCACTGAAGCTTTCTTT
V gene: TRBV11-2; J gene: TRBJ2-2; clone size: -; CDR3 length: 17; D gene: TRBD2; CDR3 protein: CASSLAWLAGEVGELFF; CDR3 DNA: TGTGCCAGCAGCTTAGCGTGGCTAGCGGGAGAGGTCGGGGAGCTGTTTTTT
V gene: TRBV2; J gene: TRBJ2-1; clone size: -; CDR3 length: 14; D gene: -; CDR3 protein: CASSERLINNEQFF; CDR3 DNA: TGTGCCAGCAGTGAACGGTTGATTAACAATGAGCAGTTCTTC
V gene: TRBV20-1; J gene: TRBJ2-1; clone size: -; CDR3 length: 14; D gene: TRBD2; CDR3 protein: CSARGLAWYNEQFF; CDR3 DNA: TGCAGTGCTAGGGGACTAGCGTGGTACAATGAGCAGTTCTTC
V gene: TRBV12-3/TRBV12-4; J gene: TRBJ2-7; clone size: -; CDR3 length: 15; D gene: -; CDR3 protein: CASSLWSRGGNEQYF; CDR3 DNA: TGTGCCAGCAGTTTATGGTCCAGGGGTGGAAATGAGCAGTACTTC
V gene: TRBV29-1; J gene: TRBJ2-7; clone size: -; CDR3 length: 14; D gene: -; CDR3 protein: CSVQEGGGYNEQYF; CDR3 DNA: TGCAGCGTTCAGGAGGGAGGGGGCTACAATGAGCAGTACTTC
V gene: TRBV7-2; J gene: TRBJ2-7; clone size: -; CDR3 length: 14; D gene: -; CDR3 protein: CASSLASTSYEQYF; CDR3 DNA: TGTGCCAGCAGCTTAGCTTCGACATCGTACGAGCAGTACTTC
V gene: TRBV5-1; J gene: TRBJ2-3; clone size: -; CDR3 length: 17; D gene: TRBD2; CDR3 protein: CASSLRASGGYTDTQYF; CDR3 DNA: TGCGCCAGCAGCTTGAGGGCTAGCGGGGGGTACACAGATACGCAGTATTTT
V gene: TRBV28; J gene: TRBJ2-7; clone size: -; CDR3 length: 21; D gene: -; CDR3 protein: CASSFRGPTMTDRRESYEQYF; CDR3 DNA: TGTGCCAGCAGTTTCCGGGGGCCTACAATGACGGACAGGAGAGAATCCTACGAGCAGTACTTC
V gene: TRBV7-9; J gene: TRBJ1-6; clone size: few; CDR3 length: 17; D gene: -; CDR3 protein: CASNKPSPESRNSPLHF; CDR3 DNA: TGTGCCAGCAACAAACCGAGCCCCGAGAGCAGAAATTCACCCCTCCACTTT
V gene: TRBV6-6; J gene: TRBJ1-6; clone size: -; CDR3 length: 14; D gene: -; CDR3 protein: CASSYPTGNSPLHF; CDR3 DNA: TGTGCCAGCAGTTACCCCACAGGGAATTCACCCCTCCACTTT
V gene: TRBV5-5; J gene: TRBJ1-5; clone size: -; CDR3 length: 16; D gene: -; CDR3 protein: CASSSGMGHPNQPQHF; CDR3 DNA: TGTGCCAGCAGCTCCGGAATGGGCCACCCAAATCAGCCCCAGCATTTT
V gene: TRBV14; J gene: TRBJ2-5; clone size: -; CDR3 length: 12; D gene: -; CDR3 protein: CASSLLDARLYF; CDR3 DNA: TGTGCCAGCAGCCTACTGGACGCCCGCCTGTACTTC
V gene: TRBV14; J gene: TRBJ1-1; clone size: -; CDR3 length: 15; D gene: -; CDR3 protein: CASSPRAGRNTEAFF; CDR3 DNA: TGTGCCAGCAGCCCCCGCGCGGGGAGGAACACTGAAGCTTTCTTT
V gene: TRBV2; J gene: TRBJ2-7; clone size: -; CDR3 length: 18; D gene: TRBD2; CDR3 protein: CASRDPNDGRALSDEQYF; CDR3 DNA: TGTGCCAGCAGAGATCCGAACGATGGGAGGGCCTTAAGTGATGAGCAGTACTTC
V gene: TRBV5-1; J gene: TRBJ2-3; clone size: many; CDR3 length: 14; D gene: TRBD2; CDR3 protein: CASSLRTSWDTQYF; CDR3 DNA: TGCGCCAGCAGCTTGAGGACTAGTTGGGATACGCAGTATTTT
V gene: TRBV7-9; J gene: TRBJ2-7; clone size: -; CDR3 length: 14; D gene: -; CDR3 protein: CACSMGPASYEQYF; CDR3 DNA: TGTGCCTGCAGCATGGGTCCCGCTTCCTACGAGCAGTACTTC